A selection of T cell receptor beta chains follows, all from one sample in a study of blood T cell repertoires in COVID-19. Profiled with immunoSEQ multiplex PCR; TCRdb holds only in-frame clones, not every one. Of some 120,000 clones listed, roughly 80% are singletons. The sequencing sample was made of peripheral blood. The receptor source for this set is a woman in her twenties or thirties who had recovered from COVID-19. Both conserved end residues are part of each CDR3. The D gene is left open where the match is weak. Clone size is given for some rows only: seen once, a few or many times, or a class if the clone is expanded.

v_call: TRBV6-5; clone_size: NA; d_call: NA; j_call: TRBJ1-4; cdr3_nt: TGTGCCAGCAGTCGAGGACAGCTTAATGAAAAACTGTTTTTT; cdr3_aa: CASSRGQLNEKLFF
v_call: TRBV6-2/TRBV6-3; clone_size: NA; d_call: TRBD2; j_call: TRBJ2-5; cdr3_nt: TGTGCCAGCAGTTACGGGGCGGGAGGGCCCCAAGAGACCCAGTACTTC; cdr3_aa: CASSYGAGGPQETQYF
v_call: TRBV5-1; clone_size: NA; d_call: TRBD2; j_call: TRBJ2-1; cdr3_nt: TGCGCCAGCAGCTTGGGACTAGCGGACAATGAGCAGTTCTTC; cdr3_aa: CASSLGLADNEQFF
v_call: TRBV18; clone_size: NA; d_call: TRBD1; j_call: TRBJ1-3; cdr3_nt: TGTGCCAGCTCACCGGGACAGGGCGGAAACACCATATATTTT; cdr3_aa: CASSPGQGGNTIYF
v_call: TRBV15; clone_size: once; d_call: TRBD2; j_call: TRBJ2-7; cdr3_nt: TGTGCCACCAGCAGAGATCTTTCTAGCGGGATCTCCTACGAGCAGTACTTC; cdr3_aa: CATSRDLSSGISYEQYF
v_call: TRBV27; clone_size: NA; d_call: TRBD1; j_call: TRBJ1-5; cdr3_nt: TGTGCCAGCAGTATCGGGACAGCCGGCGGAGCCCAGCATTTT; cdr3_aa: CASSIGTAGGAQHF
v_call: TRBV12-3/TRBV12-4; clone_size: NA; d_call: TRBD1; j_call: TRBJ2-7; cdr3_nt: TGTGCCAGCAGTTTAGCCAGGGGGAACGAGCAGTACTTC; cdr3_aa: CASSLARGNEQYF
v_call: TRBV29-1; clone_size: NA; d_call: TRBD2; j_call: TRBJ2-5; cdr3_nt: TGCAGCGTTGGGGCGGGAGGCGGTGGAGAGACCCAGTACTTC; cdr3_aa: CSVGAGGGGETQYF
v_call: TRBV25-1; clone_size: NA; d_call: NA; j_call: TRBJ2-5; cdr3_nt: TGTGCCAGCAGTGACCTTAGGACAGTGCAGACCCAGTACTTC; cdr3_aa: CASSDLRTVQTQYF
v_call: TRBV4-1; clone_size: few; d_call: TRBD1; j_call: TRBJ1-1; cdr3_nt: TGCGCCAGCAGCCAAGTTGGGACAGGGAGGAACACTGAAGCTTTCTTT; cdr3_aa: CASSQVGTGRNTEAFF
v_call: TRBV5-5; clone_size: NA; d_call: TRBD1; j_call: TRBJ2-7; cdr3_nt: TGTGCCAGCAGCTCGAATCTTCTCCGGGGACAGGCCACCTACGAGCAGTACTTC; cdr3_aa: CASSSNLLRGQATYEQYF
v_call: TRBV24-1; clone_size: NA; d_call: TRBD1; j_call: TRBJ2-1; cdr3_nt: TGTGCCACCAGTAGGGGGCTCGGCAATGAGCAGTTCTTC; cdr3_aa: CATSRGLGNEQFF
v_call: TRBV18; clone_size: NA; d_call: NA; j_call: TRBJ2-2; cdr3_nt: TGTGCCAGCTCACCGGGACACCCTACCGGGGAGCTGTTTTTT; cdr3_aa: CASSPGHPTGELFF
v_call: TRBV12-5; clone_size: NA; d_call: TRBD1; j_call: TRBJ2-1; cdr3_nt: TGTGCTAGTGGATCAGACAGGGTCAATGAGCAGTTCTTC; cdr3_aa: CASGSDRVNEQFF
v_call: TRBV6-5; clone_size: NA; d_call: NA; j_call: TRBJ2-7; cdr3_nt: TGTGCCAGCAGTCAGATCTACGAGCAGTACTTC; cdr3_aa: CASSQIYEQYF
v_call: TRBV5-1; clone_size: NA; d_call: TRBD1; j_call: TRBJ1-1; cdr3_nt: TGCGCCAGCAGCTGGGGACAGGGGAGACCTCTCGTAGAAGCTTTCTTT; cdr3_aa: CASSWGQGRPLVEAFF
v_call: TRBV2; clone_size: NA; d_call: TRBD1; j_call: TRBJ1-6; cdr3_nt: TGTGCCAGCACTAACGACAGGGAGACGGGATCACCCCTCCACTTT; cdr3_aa: CASTNDRETGSPLHF
v_call: TRBV4-1; clone_size: NA; d_call: TRBD2; j_call: TRBJ2-3; cdr3_nt: TGCGCCAGCAGCCAAGTCTATAGCGGGAGCACAGATACGCAGTATTTT; cdr3_aa: CASSQVYSGSTDTQYF
v_call: TRBV29-1; clone_size: NA; d_call: NA; j_call: TRBJ2-1; cdr3_nt: TGCAGCGGGGCAAGGTATTCCTACAATGAGCAGTTCTTC; cdr3_aa: CSGARYSYNEQFF
v_call: TRBV15; clone_size: NA; d_call: NA; j_call: TRBJ1-1; cdr3_nt: TGTGCCACCAGCAGAGATTTGGGAGGGGTCACTGAAGCTTTCTTT; cdr3_aa: CATSRDLGGVTEAFF
v_call: TRBV10-3; clone_size: once; d_call: NA; j_call: TRBJ1-1; cdr3_nt: TGTGCCATCAGGAGGGATTGGAACACTGAAGCTTTCTTT; cdr3_aa: CAIRRDWNTEAFF
v_call: TRBV6-1; clone_size: NA; d_call: NA; j_call: TRBJ1-6; cdr3_nt: TGTGCCAGCAGTGATTACCGGGACAATTATTCACCCCTCCACTTT; cdr3_aa: CASSDYRDNYSPLHF
v_call: TRBV11-2; clone_size: NA; d_call: NA; j_call: TRBJ1-3; cdr3_nt: TGTGCCAGCAGCCCCGTTATGGGAAACACCATATATTTT; cdr3_aa: CASSPVMGNTIYF
v_call: TRBV5-3; clone_size: NA; d_call: TRBD2; j_call: TRBJ2-7; cdr3_nt: TGTGCCAGAAGCTTGGTCTTAGCGGGAGAGTATGGGTACGAGCAGTACTTC; cdr3_aa: CARSLVLAGEYGYEQYF
v_call: TRBV19; clone_size: NA; d_call: TRBD2; j_call: TRBJ2-3; cdr3_nt: TGTGCCAGTACCCGGGGGGGTGGCACAGATACGCAGTATTTT; cdr3_aa: CASTRGGGTDTQYF
v_call: TRBV2; clone_size: NA; d_call: TRBD1; j_call: TRBJ2-5; cdr3_nt: TGTGCCAGCAGTGCAGACAGGGTCAACCAAGAGACCCAGTACTTC; cdr3_aa: CASSADRVNQETQYF
v_call: TRBV3-1/TRBV3-2; clone_size: medium-sized; d_call: TRBD2; j_call: TRBJ2-5; cdr3_nt: TGTGCCAGCAGCTTAATAGCGGGAGGTCAAGAGACCCAGTACTTC; cdr3_aa: CASSLIAGGQETQYF
v_call: TRBV5-1; clone_size: NA; d_call: NA; j_call: TRBJ1-2; cdr3_nt: TGCGCCAGCAGCCTCGATGGAGACTATGGCTACACCTTC; cdr3_aa: CASSLDGDYGYTF
v_call: TRBV11-3; clone_size: NA; d_call: TRBD2; j_call: TRBJ2-1; cdr3_nt: TGTGCCAGCAGCCCAGGGACTAGCGGGTCCTTGAGCTCCTACAATGAGCAGTTCTTC; cdr3_aa: CASSPGTSGSLSSYNEQFF
v_call: TRBV6-4; clone_size: many; d_call: TRBD2; j_call: TRBJ2-1; cdr3_nt: TGTGCCAGCAGTTTAAGCGGGGAGCCGTACAATGAGCAGTTCTTC; cdr3_aa: CASSLSGEPYNEQFF
v_call: TRBV11-2; clone_size: NA; d_call: NA; j_call: TRBJ1-1; cdr3_nt: TGTGCCAGCAGCTGGGTCGGTCTCAGAGCGGTGAACACTGAAGCTTTCTTT; cdr3_aa: CASSWVGLRAVNTEAFF
v_call: TRBV19; clone_size: NA; d_call: NA; j_call: TRBJ1-4; cdr3_nt: TGTGCCAGTAGTAGCCGGGCAACTAATGAAAAACTGTTTTTT; cdr3_aa: CASSSRATNEKLFF
v_call: TRBV6-5; clone_size: NA; d_call: NA; j_call: TRBJ2-1; cdr3_nt: TGTGCCAGCAGTTATGAAGCGGCCTACAATGAGCAGTTCTTC; cdr3_aa: CASSYEAAYNEQFF
v_call: TRBV6-1; clone_size: NA; d_call: TRBD1; j_call: TRBJ2-7; cdr3_nt: TGTGCCAGCAGTGAATCTACCGGGACAGGCACCTACGAGCAGTACTTC; cdr3_aa: CASSESTGTGTYEQYF
v_call: TRBV11-1; clone_size: NA; d_call: TRBD1; j_call: TRBJ2-5; cdr3_nt: TGTGCCAGCAGCTTGGGCGACAGGGTTGGGGAGACCCAGTACTTC; cdr3_aa: CASSLGDRVGETQYF
v_call: TRBV6-5; clone_size: few; d_call: NA; j_call: TRBJ1-1; cdr3_nt: TGTGCCAGCAGTTACGGAGAGGCTAACACTGAAGCTTTCTTT; cdr3_aa: CASSYGEANTEAFF
v_call: TRBV27; clone_size: NA; d_call: TRBD2; j_call: TRBJ2-7; cdr3_nt: TGTGCCAGCAGGGCGGGAGGGCCATACGAGCAGTACTTC; cdr3_aa: CASRAGGPYEQYF
v_call: TRBV2; clone_size: NA; d_call: NA; j_call: TRBJ2-1; cdr3_nt: TGTGCCAGCACTAGCGCATCCTACAATGAGCAGTTCTTC; cdr3_aa: CASTSASYNEQFF
v_call: TRBV6-1; clone_size: NA; d_call: TRBD1; j_call: TRBJ1-1; cdr3_nt: TGTGCCAGCAGTGCGGACGGGACAGGGGGTAATGTAGTCACTGAAGCTTTCTTT; cdr3_aa: CASSADGTGGNVVTEAFF
v_call: TRBV5-4; clone_size: NA; d_call: NA; j_call: TRBJ2-7; cdr3_nt: TGTGCCAGCAGCTTGGTACGGGGGAGTTCCTACGAGCAGTACTTC; cdr3_aa: CASSLVRGSSYEQYF
v_call: TRBV6-5; clone_size: few; d_call: TRBD2; j_call: TRBJ2-1; cdr3_nt: TGTGCCAGCAGTTCTGGGGGGGAGGGGTACAATGAGCAGTTCTTC; cdr3_aa: CASSSGGEGYNEQFF
v_call: TRBV5-5; clone_size: NA; d_call: NA; j_call: TRBJ1-5; cdr3_nt: TGTGCCAGCAGCACGCTCCAGGGAAATCAGCCCCAGCATTTT; cdr3_aa: CASSTLQGNQPQHF
v_call: TRBV5-1; clone_size: few; d_call: NA; j_call: TRBJ2-5; cdr3_nt: TGCGCCAGCAGCCCCGGTTCAGGCGGGGAGACCCAGTACTTC; cdr3_aa: CASSPGSGGETQYF
v_call: TRBV7-9; clone_size: NA; d_call: TRBD1; j_call: TRBJ1-2; cdr3_nt: TGTGCCAGCAGCTTGACAGGGGATGGCTACACCTTC; cdr3_aa: CASSLTGDGYTF
v_call: TRBV9; clone_size: NA; d_call: NA; j_call: TRBJ2-5; cdr3_nt: TGTGCCAGCAGCGTAGGTGGAGAGGCTCTAACCCAGTACTTC; cdr3_aa: CASSVGGEALTQYF